These 9 T cell receptor beta chains share one sample of origin, sequenced in a study of T-cell reconstitution after alpha-beta-depleted transplantation in children. The TCRbeta library incorporated unique molecular identifiers. MiXCR was run by TCRdb on the PCR reads, yielding one entry per CDR3 protein. The sample records 500,000 or so distinct CDR3 sequences, over 9.5% being singletons. This specimen consisted of PBMCs, mostly from graft donor cells, obtained 180 days after TCRalphabeta/CD19-depleted stem cell transplant. The origin of the receptors is a female patient aged 2-9 years who had a stem cell transplant for aplastic anemia, so the T cells may come from the graft donor.

This chain joins TRBV7-9 and TRBJ1-5; no firm D call. The CDR3 contains 15 residues. Germline CDR1 is SEHNR and CDR2 is FQNEAQ (reference sequence). The V gene lost 6 bases and the J gene lost 0 bases, with 12 bases spanning the gap. CDR3 coding DNA: TGTGCCAGCAGTTTCGGACCGTATAGCAATCAGCCCCAGCATTTT. This codes for CASSFGPYSNQPQHF.

This clonotype was seen only a few times. The genes are TRBV9 and TRBJ2-7; 8 nucleotides align to TRBD1. The germline CDR1 and CDR2 sequences are SGDLS and YYNGEE. The V gene end was trimmed by 0 bases and the J gene end by 2 bases; junction bases not matched to a gene: 4. The CDR3 has 15 residues. CDR3 in amino acids: CASSVDPTGAYEQYF. In nucleotides, the CDR3 is TGTGCCAGCAGCGTAGACCCGACAGGGGCCTACGAGCAGTACTTC.

This clonotype was seen only once. The rearrangement links TRBV30 to TRBJ1-1; unclear D gene. V lost 3 bases and J lost 0, with 8 bases in between. The CDR3 has 13 amino acids. Germline V lookup: CDR1 GTSNPN, CDR2 SVGIG (reference sequence). CDR3 amino acids: CAWRRVMNTEAFF. The CDR3 nucleotides read TGTGCCTGGAGGAGAGTCATGAACACTGAAGCTTTCTTT.

This clonotype was seen at least ten times. This chain connects TRBV27 to TRBJ2-7; TRBD2 aligns across 8 bases. The CDR3 is made up of 15 amino acids. Looked up from germline, CDR1 is MNHEY and CDR2 is SMNVEV (reference sequence). J was trimmed by 0 bases and V by 6 bases; bases with no gene match: 7. CDR3 loop: CASRLLAASSYEQYF. In nucleotides, the CDR3 is TGTGCCAGCAGGCTACTAGCGGCCTCCTCCTACGAGCAGTACTTC.

The chain carries TRBV5-1 and TRBJ1-2; no firm D call. The CDR3 loop spans 15 amino acids. The germline gives CDR1 SGHRS, CDR2 YFSETQ. V was trimmed by 2 bases and J by 2 bases, leaving 13 bases between them. CDR3 bases: TGCGCCAGCAGCTTAGACGGAACTTTCAACTATGGCTACACCTTC. This gives the protein CASSLDGTFNYGYTF.

This chain connects TRBV12-5 to TRBJ2-2; TRBD1 is a possible D gene (6 bases). The CDR3 consists of 16 residues. Trimming stripped 7 bases from V and 0 bases from J, with 15 bases between. The germline CDR1 and CDR2 sequences are LGHNT and FRNRAP. In nucleotides, the CDR3 is TGTGCTAGTGCCCCGACTGGGACAACGAACACCGGGGAGCTGTTTTTT. It yields the protein CASAPTGTTNTGELFF.

The chain employs TRBV19 and TRBJ1-1; the D is unclear. V gave up 6 bases and J gave up 3 bases, with 11 bases separating them. The CDR3 runs to 13 residues. CDR1 and CDR2 (germline): LNHDA, SQIVND (reference sequence). The CDR3 region has the DNA TGTGCCAGTAGCCAACATAGGGACACTGAAGCTTTCTTT. Residues: CASSQHRDTEAFF. Combining the CDR3 with reference TRBV19 and TRBJ1-1 gives the whole variable domain DGGITQSPKYLFRKEGQNVTLSCEQNLNHDAMYWYRQDPGQGLRLIYYSQIVNDFQKGDIAEGYSVSREKKESFPLTVTSAQKNPTAFYLCASSQHRDTEAFFGQGTRLTVV.

This clonotype has only a few counts. The chain links TRBV20-1 to TRBJ1-1, with D maybe TRBD1 (6 bases). The CDR3 extends over 14 amino acids. The germline V gene has CDR1 DFQATT and CDR2 SNEGSKA (reference sequence). Trimming took 6 bases from V and 5 from J, leaving 19 bases between them. The CDR3 here is CSAPVGGRVTEAFF. The CDR3 nucleotides are TGCAGTGCCCCGGTGGGGGGGCGCGTTACTGAAGCTTTCTTT.

This clonotype has only a few counts. The chain links TRBV5-1 to TRBJ2-1, with 11 positions matching TRBD2. V lost 2 bases to trimming and J lost 5 bases; unmatched junction nucleotides: 6. Germline assignment: CDR1 SGHRS and CDR2 YFSETQ. The CDR3 extends over 16 amino acids. The CDR3, as DNA: TGCGCCAGCAGCTTATCTAGCGGGAGGACGAACAATGAGCAGTTCTTC. Protein: CASSLSSGRTNNEQFF.